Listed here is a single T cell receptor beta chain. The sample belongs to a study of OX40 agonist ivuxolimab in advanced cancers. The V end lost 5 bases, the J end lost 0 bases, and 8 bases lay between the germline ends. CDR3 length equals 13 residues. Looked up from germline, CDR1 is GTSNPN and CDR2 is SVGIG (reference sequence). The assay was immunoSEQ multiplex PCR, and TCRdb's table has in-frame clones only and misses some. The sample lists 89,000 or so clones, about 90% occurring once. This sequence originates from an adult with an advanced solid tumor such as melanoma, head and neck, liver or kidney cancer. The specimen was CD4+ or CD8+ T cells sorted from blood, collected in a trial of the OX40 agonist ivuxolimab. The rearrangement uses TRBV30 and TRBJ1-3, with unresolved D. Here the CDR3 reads CAWSADSGNTIYF. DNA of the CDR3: TGTGCCTGGTCAGCCGACTCTGGAAACACCATATATTTT.